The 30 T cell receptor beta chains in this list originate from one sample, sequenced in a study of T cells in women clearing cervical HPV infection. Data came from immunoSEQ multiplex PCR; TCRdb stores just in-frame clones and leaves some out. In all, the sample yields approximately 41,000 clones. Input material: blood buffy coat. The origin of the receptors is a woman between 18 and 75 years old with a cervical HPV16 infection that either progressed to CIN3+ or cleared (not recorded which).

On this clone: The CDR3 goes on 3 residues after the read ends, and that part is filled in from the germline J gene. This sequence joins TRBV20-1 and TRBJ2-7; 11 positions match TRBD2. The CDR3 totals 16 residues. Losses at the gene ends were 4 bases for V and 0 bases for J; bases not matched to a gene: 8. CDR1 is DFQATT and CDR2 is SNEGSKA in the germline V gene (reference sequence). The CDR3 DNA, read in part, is TGCAGTGCTAATGGACTAGCGGGCCAAAGCTCCTACGAG. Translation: CSANGLAGQSSYE. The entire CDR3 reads CSANGLAGQSSYEQYF.

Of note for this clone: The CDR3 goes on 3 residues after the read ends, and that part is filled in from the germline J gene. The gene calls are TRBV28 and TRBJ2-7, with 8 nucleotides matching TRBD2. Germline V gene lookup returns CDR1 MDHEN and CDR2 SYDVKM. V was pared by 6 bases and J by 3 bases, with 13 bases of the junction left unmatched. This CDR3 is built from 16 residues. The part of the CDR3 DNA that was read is TGTGCCAGCAGCCTCAACTGGCGGGGGGCGAGCTACGAG. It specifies CASSLNWRGASYE. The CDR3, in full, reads CASSLNWRGASYEQYF.

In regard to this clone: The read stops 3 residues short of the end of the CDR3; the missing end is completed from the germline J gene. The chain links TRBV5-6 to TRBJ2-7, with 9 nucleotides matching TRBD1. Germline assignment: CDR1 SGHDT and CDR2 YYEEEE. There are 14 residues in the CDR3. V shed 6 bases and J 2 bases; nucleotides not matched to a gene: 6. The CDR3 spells CASTIRDRAYEQYF. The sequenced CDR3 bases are TGTGCCAGCACCATCCGGGACAGGGCCTACGAG.

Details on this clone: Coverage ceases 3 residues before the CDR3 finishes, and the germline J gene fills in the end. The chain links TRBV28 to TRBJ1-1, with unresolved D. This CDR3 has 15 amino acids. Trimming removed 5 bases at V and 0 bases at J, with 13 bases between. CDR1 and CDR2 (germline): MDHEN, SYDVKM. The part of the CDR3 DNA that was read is TGTGCCAGCAGTCCGCGGGCGGAGTTGAACACTGAA. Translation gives CASSPRAELNTE. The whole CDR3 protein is CASSPRAELNTEAFF.

The sequenced part of the CDR3 DNA is TGTGCCAGCAGACGGACAGGGTTCACAGATACG. Residues: CASRRTGFTDT. The CDR3 as a whole reads CASRRTGFTDTQYF. The chain links TRBV7-9 to TRBJ2-3, with 8 bases fitting TRBD1. The DNA ends 3 residues before the CDR3 does, and the rest of the CDR3 is filled in from the germline J gene. This CDR3 region has 14 residues. The V segment lost 6 bases and the J segment 2 bases; nucleotides outside the gene matches: 4. Germline lookup yields CDR1 SEHNR and CDR2 FQNEAQ (reference sequence).

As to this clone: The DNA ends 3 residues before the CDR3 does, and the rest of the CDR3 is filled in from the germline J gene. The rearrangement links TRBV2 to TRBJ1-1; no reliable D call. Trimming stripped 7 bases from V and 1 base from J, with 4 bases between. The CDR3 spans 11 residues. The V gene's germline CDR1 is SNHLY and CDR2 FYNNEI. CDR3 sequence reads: CASKGNTEAFF. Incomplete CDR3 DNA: TGTGCCAGCAAGGGGAACACTGAA. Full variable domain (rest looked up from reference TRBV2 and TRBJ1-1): EPEVTQTPSHQVTQMGQEVILRCVPISNHLYFYWYRQILGQKVEFLVSFYNNEISEKSEIFDDQFSVERPDGSNFTLKIRSTKLEDSAMYFCASKGNTEAFFGQGTRLTVV.

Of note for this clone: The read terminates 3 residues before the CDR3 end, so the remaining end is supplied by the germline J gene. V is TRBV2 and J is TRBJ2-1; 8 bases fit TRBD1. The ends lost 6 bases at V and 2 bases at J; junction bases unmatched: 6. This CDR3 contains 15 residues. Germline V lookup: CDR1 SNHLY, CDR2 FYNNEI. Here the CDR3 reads CASSGDRGPYNEQFF. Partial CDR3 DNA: TGTGCCAGCAGCGGAGACAGGGGCCCCTACAATGAG.

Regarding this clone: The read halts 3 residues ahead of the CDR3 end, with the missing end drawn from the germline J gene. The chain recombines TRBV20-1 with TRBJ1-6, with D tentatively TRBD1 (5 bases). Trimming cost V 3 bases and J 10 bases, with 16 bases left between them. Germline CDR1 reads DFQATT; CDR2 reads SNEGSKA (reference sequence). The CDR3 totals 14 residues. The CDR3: CSAREEGYGSPLHF. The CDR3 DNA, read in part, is TGCAGTGCTAGGGAGGAGGGGTACGGCTCACCC.

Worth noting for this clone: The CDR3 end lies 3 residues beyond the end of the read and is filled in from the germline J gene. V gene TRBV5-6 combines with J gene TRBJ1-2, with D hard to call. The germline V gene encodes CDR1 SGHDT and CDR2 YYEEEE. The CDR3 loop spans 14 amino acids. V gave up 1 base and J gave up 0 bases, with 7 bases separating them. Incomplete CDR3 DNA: TGTGCCAGCAGCTTGAGGGTGTCTAACTATGGC. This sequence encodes CASSLRVSNYG. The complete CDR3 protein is CASSLRVSNYGYTF.

The sequenced part of the CDR3 DNA is TGTGCCAGCAGCTTACATCAGACAGGGTCCTATAATTCACCC. Translating gives CASSLHQTGSYNSP. The entire CDR3 protein reads CASSLHQTGSYNSPLHF. This rearrangement joins TRBV7-6 to TRBJ1-6, with TRBD1 matching over 7 bases. The CDR3 end falls 3 residues outside the read, so it is completed with the germline J gene. V lost 2 bases and J lost 1; bases outside the gene matches: 5. Germline assignment: CDR1 SGHVS and CDR2 FNYEAQ. The CDR3 is 17 residues long.

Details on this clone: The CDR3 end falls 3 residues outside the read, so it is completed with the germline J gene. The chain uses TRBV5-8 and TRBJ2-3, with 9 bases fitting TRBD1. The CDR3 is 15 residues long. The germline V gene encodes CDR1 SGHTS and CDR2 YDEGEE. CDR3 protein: CASSFSRGQGATQYF. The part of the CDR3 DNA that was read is TGTGCCAGCAGCTTCTCGCGGGGACAGGGTGCAACG.

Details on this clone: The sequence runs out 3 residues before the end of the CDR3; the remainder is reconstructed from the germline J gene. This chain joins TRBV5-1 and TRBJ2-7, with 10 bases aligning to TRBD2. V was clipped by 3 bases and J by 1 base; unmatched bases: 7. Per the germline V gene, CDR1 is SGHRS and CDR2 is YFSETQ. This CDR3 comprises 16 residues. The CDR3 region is CASSWGASGSSYEQYF. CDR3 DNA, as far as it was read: TGCGCCAGCAGCTGGGGGGCTAGCGGGAGTTCCTACGAG.

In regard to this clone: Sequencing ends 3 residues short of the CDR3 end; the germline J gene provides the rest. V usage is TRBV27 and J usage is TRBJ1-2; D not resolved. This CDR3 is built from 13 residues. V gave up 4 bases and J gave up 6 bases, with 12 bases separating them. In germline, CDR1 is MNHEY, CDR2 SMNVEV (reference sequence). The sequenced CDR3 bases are TGTGCCAGCAGTTCAGGAGTTAATCATGGC. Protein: CASSSGVNHG. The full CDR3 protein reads CASSSGVNHGYTF.

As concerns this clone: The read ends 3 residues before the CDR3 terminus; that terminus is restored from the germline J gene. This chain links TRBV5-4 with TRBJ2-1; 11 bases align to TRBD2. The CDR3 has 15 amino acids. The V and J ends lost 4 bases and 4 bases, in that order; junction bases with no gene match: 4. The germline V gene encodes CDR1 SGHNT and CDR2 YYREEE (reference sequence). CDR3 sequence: CASSTGTSGYNEQFF. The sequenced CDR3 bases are TGTGCCAGCAGCACCGGGACTAGCGGTTACAATGAG.

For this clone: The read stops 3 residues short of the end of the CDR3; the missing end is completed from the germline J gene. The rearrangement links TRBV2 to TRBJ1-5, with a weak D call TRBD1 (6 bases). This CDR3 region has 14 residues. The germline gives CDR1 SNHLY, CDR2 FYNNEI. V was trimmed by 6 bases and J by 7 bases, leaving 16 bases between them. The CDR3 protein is CASRGTGTPQPQHF. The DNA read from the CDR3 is TGTGCCAGCAGAGGTACAGGGACGCCCCAGCCC.

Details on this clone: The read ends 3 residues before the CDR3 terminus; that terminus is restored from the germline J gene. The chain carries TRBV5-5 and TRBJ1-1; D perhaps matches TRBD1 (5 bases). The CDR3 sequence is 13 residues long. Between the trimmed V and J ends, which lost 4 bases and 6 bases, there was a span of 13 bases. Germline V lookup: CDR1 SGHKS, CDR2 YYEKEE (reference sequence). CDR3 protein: CASSAQVTAEAFF. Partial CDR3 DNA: TGTGCCAGCAGCGCACAGGTTACCGCTGAA.

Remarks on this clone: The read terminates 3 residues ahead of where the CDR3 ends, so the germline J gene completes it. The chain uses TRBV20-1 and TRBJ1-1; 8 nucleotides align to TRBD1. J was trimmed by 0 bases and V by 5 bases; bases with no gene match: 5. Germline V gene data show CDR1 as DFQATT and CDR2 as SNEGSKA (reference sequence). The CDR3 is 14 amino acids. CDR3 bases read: TGCAGTGCTGGGACAGGAGGGATGAACACTGAA. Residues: CSAGTGGMNTE. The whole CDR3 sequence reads CSAGTGGMNTEAFF.

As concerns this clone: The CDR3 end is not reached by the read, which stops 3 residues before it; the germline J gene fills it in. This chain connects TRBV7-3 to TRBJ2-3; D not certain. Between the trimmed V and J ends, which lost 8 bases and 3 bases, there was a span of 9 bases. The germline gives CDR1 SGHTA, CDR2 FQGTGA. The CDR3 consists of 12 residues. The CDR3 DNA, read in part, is TGTGCCAGCCAAGGGTTAACAGATACG. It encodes CASQGLTDT. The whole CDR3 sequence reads CASQGLTDTQYF.

CDR3 loop: CASYSLLNNEQFF. Partial CDR3 DNA: TGTGCCTCCTACTCACTCCTTAACAATGAG. J is TRBJ2-1 and V is TRBV30; the D is unclear. The CDR3 end is not reached by the read, which stops 3 residues before it; the germline J gene fills it in. Trimming left V 7 bases short and J 5 bases short, with 15 bases between. Looked up from germline, CDR1 is GTSNPN and CDR2 is SVGIG (reference sequence). The CDR3 runs to 13 residues.

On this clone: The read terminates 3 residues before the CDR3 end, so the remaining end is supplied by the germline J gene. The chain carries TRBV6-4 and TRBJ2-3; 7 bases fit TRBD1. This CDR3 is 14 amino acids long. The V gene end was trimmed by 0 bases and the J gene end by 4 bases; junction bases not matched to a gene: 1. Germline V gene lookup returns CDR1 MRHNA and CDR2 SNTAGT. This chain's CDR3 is CASSDSGGADTQYF. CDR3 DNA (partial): TGTGCCAGCAGTGACTCAGGGGGCGCAGATACG.

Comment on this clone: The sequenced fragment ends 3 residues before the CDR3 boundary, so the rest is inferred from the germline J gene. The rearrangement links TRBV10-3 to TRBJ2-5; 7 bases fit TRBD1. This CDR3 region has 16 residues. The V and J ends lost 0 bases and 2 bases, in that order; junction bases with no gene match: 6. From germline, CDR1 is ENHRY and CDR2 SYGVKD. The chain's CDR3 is CAISESGQTAQETQYF. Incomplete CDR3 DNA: TGTGCCATCAGTGAGTCGGGACAGACGGCACAAGAGACC.

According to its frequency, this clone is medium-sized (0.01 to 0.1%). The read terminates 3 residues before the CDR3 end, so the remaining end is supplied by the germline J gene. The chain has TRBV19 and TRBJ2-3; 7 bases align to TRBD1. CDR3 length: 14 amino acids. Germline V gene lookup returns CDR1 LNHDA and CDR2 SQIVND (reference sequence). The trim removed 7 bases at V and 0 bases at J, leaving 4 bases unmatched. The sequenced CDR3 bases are TGTGCCAGTACTGGGACAGAGAGCACAGATACG. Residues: CASTGTESTDT. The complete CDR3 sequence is CASTGTESTDTQYF.

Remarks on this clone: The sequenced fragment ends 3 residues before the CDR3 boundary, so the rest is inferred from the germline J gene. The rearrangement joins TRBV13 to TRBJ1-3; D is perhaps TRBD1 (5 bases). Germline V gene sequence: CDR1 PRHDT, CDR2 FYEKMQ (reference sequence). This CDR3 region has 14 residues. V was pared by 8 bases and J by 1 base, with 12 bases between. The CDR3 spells CASRGGPSGNTIYF. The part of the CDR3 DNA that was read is TGTGCCAGCCGGGGGGGACCGTCTGGAAACACC. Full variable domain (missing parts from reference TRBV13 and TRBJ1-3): AAGVIQSPRHLIKEKRETATLKCYPIPRHDTVYWYQQGPGQDPQFLISFYEKMQSDKGSIPDRFSAQQFSDYHSELNMSSLELGDSALYFCASRGGPSGNTIYFGEGSWLTVV.

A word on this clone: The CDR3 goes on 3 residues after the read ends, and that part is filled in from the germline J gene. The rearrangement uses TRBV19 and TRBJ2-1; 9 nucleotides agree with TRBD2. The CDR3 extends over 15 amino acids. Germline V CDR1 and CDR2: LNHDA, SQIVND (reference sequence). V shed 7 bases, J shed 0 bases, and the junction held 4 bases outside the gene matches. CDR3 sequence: CASKISGSSYNEQFF. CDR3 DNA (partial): TGTGCCAGTAAGATTAGCGGGAGCTCCTACAATGAG. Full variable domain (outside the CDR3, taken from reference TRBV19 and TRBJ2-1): DGGITQSPKYLFRKEGQNVTLSCEQNLNHDAMYWYRQDPGQGLRLIYYSQIVNDFQKGDIAEGYSVSREKKESFPLTVTSAQKNPTAFYLCASKISGSSYNEQFFGPGTRLTVL.

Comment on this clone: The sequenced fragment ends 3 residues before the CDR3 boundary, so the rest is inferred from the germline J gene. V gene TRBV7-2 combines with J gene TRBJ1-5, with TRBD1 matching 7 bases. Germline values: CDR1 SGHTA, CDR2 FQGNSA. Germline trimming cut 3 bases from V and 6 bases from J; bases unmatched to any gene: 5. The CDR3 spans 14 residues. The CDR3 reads CASSFDRVSQPQHF. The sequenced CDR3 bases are TGTGCCAGCAGCTTCGACAGGGTCAGTCAGCCC.

The CDR3 loop is CASSFMGQYYGYTF. The sequenced CDR3 bases are TGTGCCAGTAGTTTTATGGGACAGTACTATGGC. The V call is TRBV19, the J call TRBJ1-2; 7 bases match TRBD1. Coverage ceases 3 residues before the CDR3 finishes, and the germline J gene fills in the end. The CDR3 totals 14 residues. The germline V gene has CDR1 LNHDA and CDR2 SQIVND (reference sequence). Trimming cost V 5 bases and J 3 bases; bases outside gene matches: 6.

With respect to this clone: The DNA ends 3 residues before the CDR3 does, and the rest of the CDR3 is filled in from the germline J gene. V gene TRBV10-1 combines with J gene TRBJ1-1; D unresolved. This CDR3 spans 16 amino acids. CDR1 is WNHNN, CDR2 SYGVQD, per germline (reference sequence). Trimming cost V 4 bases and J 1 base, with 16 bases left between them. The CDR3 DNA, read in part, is TGCGCCAGCAGTGGAATTCGTCCCCTGCGGAACACTGAA. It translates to CASSGIRPLRNTE. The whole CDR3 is CASSGIRPLRNTEAFF.

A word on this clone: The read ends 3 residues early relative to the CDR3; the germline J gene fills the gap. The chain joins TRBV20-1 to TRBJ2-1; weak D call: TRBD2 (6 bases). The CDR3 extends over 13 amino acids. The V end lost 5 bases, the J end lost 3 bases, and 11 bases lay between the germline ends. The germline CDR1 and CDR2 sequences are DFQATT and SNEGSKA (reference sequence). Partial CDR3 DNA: TGCAGTGCTGAGCGGGTGGACTACAATGAG. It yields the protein CSAERVDYNE. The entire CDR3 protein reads CSAERVDYNEQFF.

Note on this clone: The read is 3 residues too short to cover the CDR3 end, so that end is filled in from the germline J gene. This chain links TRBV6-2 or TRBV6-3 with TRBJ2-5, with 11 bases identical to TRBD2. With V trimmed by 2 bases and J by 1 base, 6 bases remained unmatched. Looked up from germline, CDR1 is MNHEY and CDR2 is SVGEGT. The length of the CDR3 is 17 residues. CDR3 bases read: TGTGCCAGCAGTTACATGGGGACTAGCGGACTCCAAGAGACC. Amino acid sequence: CASSYMGTSGLQET. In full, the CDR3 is CASSYMGTSGLQETQYF.

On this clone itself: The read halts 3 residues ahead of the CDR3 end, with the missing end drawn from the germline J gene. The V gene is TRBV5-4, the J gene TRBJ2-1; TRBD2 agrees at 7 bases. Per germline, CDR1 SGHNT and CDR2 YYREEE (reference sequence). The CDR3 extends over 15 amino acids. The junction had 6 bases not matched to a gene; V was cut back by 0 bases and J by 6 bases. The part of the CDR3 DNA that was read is TGTGCCAGCAGCTTGGACCTAGCGGTTCGCAATGAG. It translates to CASSLDLAVRNE. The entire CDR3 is CASSLDLAVRNEQFF.